This is a list of T cell receptor beta chains from one sample in a study of sequential checkpoint blockade in melanoma. The repertoire was sequenced with immunoSEQ multiplex PCR; TCRdb's copy has only in-frame clones and lacks some. The repertoire holds tens of thousands of clones, with 55% to 70% as singletons. Sequencing used CD8+ T cells sorted from blood (inferred from file names), obtained from a patient given nivolumab and ipilimumab in sequence. These receptor sequences come from a human donor with melanoma. The CDR3 runs from the conserved cysteine through the conserved F or W. A D gene is named only where the DNA matches it firmly. Size tells how often a clone was seen (once, few, many) or the class of an expanded clone, and some rows leave it out.

len: 14; v_gene: TRBV7-6; j_gene: TRBJ2-5; d_gene: TRBD1; abundance: .; CDR3nt: TGTGCCAGCAGCTTAGGAGCAGGGGGAGAGACCCAGTACTTC; CDR3aa: CASSLGAGGETQYF
len: 13; v_gene: TRBV7-9; j_gene: TRBJ1-1; d_gene: .; abundance: .; CDR3nt: TGTGCCAGCAGCCGAGGATCGGGGACTGAAGCTTTCTTT; CDR3aa: CASSRGSGTEAFF
len: 11; v_gene: TRBV29-1; j_gene: TRBJ2-7; d_gene: TRBD2; abundance: .; CDR3nt: TGCAGCGTCTGGGAGGGCTACGAGCAGTACTTC; CDR3aa: CSVWEGYEQYF
len: 14; v_gene: TRBV28; j_gene: TRBJ2-5; d_gene: .; abundance: .; CDR3nt: TGTGCCAGCAGGTCAGAGGAGGGACGGAAGACCCAGTACTTC; CDR3aa: CASRSEEGRKTQYF
len: 15; v_gene: TRBV28; j_gene: TRBJ1-5; d_gene: TRBD1; abundance: .; CDR3nt: TGTGCCAGCAGTTTAGGACAGGGCTTTAGACAGCCCCAGCATTTT; CDR3aa: CASSLGQGFRQPQHF
len: 16; v_gene: TRBV11-2; j_gene: TRBJ2-1; d_gene: .; abundance: .; CDR3nt: TGTGCCAGCAGCTTGGGAGCGGGTGTCTCCTACAATGAGCAGTTCTTC; CDR3aa: CASSLGAGVSYNEQFF
len: 13; v_gene: TRBV2; j_gene: TRBJ2-3; d_gene: .; abundance: .; CDR3nt: TGTGCCAGCATACTCGCAGGAGGCCGAACGCAGTATTTT; CDR3aa: CASILAGGRTQYF
len: 15; v_gene: TRBV13; j_gene: TRBJ2-1; d_gene: .; abundance: .; CDR3nt: TGTGCCAGCAGCTACACAGGGTTCCCCTACAATGAGCAGTTCTTC; CDR3aa: CASSYTGFPYNEQFF
len: 17; v_gene: TRBV18; j_gene: TRBJ2-2; d_gene: TRBD1; abundance: .; CDR3nt: TGTGCCAGCTCACCCCACTTAGGGGGCCTTGACACCGGGGAGCTGTTTTTT; CDR3aa: CASSPHLGGLDTGELFF
len: 17; v_gene: TRBV5-1; j_gene: TRBJ1-4; d_gene: TRBD1; abundance: .; CDR3nt: TGCGCCAGCAGCTTGGCGGAGGGACAGGTGTTGAATGAAAAACTGTTTTTT; CDR3aa: CASSLAEGQVLNEKLFF
len: 17; v_gene: TRBV11-2; j_gene: TRBJ2-3; d_gene: TRBD2; abundance: .; CDR3nt: TGTGCCAGCAGCTTAGGGACTAGCGGGGGGGGCACAGATACGCAGTATTTT; CDR3aa: CASSLGTSGGGTDTQYF
len: 14; v_gene: TRBV6-6; j_gene: TRBJ2-5; d_gene: TRBD1; abundance: few; CDR3nt: TGTGCCAGCAGCCTAGGACAGGGCGGACAGACCCAGTACTTC; CDR3aa: CASSLGQGGQTQYF
len: 13; v_gene: TRBV19; j_gene: TRBJ2-1; d_gene: TRBD1; abundance: .; CDR3nt: TGTGCCAGCAGTGGGGACGACAGGGATGAGCAGTTCTTC; CDR3aa: CASSGDDRDEQFF
len: 13; v_gene: TRBV5-5; j_gene: TRBJ2-2; d_gene: .; abundance: few; CDR3nt: TGTGCCAGCAGCCCACGGTATGCCGGGGAGCTGTTTTTT; CDR3aa: CASSPRYAGELFF
len: 16; v_gene: TRBV7-9; j_gene: TRBJ2-5; d_gene: TRBD2; abundance: few; CDR3nt: TGTGCCAGCAGCTTAACTAGCGGGGGCCCTCAAGAGACCCAGTACTTC; CDR3aa: CASSLTSGGPQETQYF
len: 15; v_gene: TRBV7-2; j_gene: TRBJ2-3; d_gene: TRBD2; abundance: .; CDR3nt: TGTGCCAGCAGCTTAAGGCGGGGGGGCACAGATACGCAGTATTTT; CDR3aa: CASSLRRGGTDTQYF
len: 15; v_gene: TRBV4-3; j_gene: TRBJ1-5; d_gene: TRBD1; abundance: .; CDR3nt: TGCGCCAGCAGCCCGGGGACAGGGGGCAATCAGCCCCAGCATTTT; CDR3aa: CASSPGTGGNQPQHF
len: 15; v_gene: TRBV7-9; j_gene: TRBJ2-5; d_gene: .; abundance: .; CDR3nt: TGTGCCAGCAGCCCAGATTGGACATCCCAAGAGACCCAGTACTTC; CDR3aa: CASSPDWTSQETQYF
len: 15; v_gene: TRBV2; j_gene: TRBJ1-3; d_gene: TRBD1; abundance: .; CDR3nt: TGTGCCAGCAGGGAAGGGACAGGGCGAGGAAACACCATATATTTT; CDR3aa: CASREGTGRGNTIYF
len: 15; v_gene: TRBV5-4; j_gene: TRBJ1-4; d_gene: .; abundance: .; CDR3nt: TGTGCCAGCAGCTTATATTCCGGGACTAATGAAAAACTGTTTTTT; CDR3aa: CASSLYSGTNEKLFF
len: 13; v_gene: TRBV11-3; j_gene: TRBJ1-1; d_gene: .; abundance: .; CDR3nt: TGTGCCAGCAGCTTAGGAGGGAACACTGAAGCTTTCTTT; CDR3aa: CASSLGGNTEAFF
len: 15; v_gene: TRBV14; j_gene: TRBJ2-3; d_gene: TRBD1; abundance: .; CDR3nt: TGTGCCAGCAGTCTACGACAGGGGTCAACAGATACGCAGTATTTT; CDR3aa: CASSLRQGSTDTQYF
len: 14; v_gene: TRBV9; j_gene: TRBJ1-1; d_gene: TRBD1; abundance: .; CDR3nt: TGTGCCAGCAGCGCCTACACAGGGGACCCTGAAGCTTTCTTT; CDR3aa: CASSAYTGDPEAFF
len: 15; v_gene: TRBV9; j_gene: TRBJ1-5; d_gene: .; abundance: .; CDR3nt: TGTGCCAGCAGCGTAGCCGGGAATAGCAATCAGCCCCAGCATTTT; CDR3aa: CASSVAGNSNQPQHF